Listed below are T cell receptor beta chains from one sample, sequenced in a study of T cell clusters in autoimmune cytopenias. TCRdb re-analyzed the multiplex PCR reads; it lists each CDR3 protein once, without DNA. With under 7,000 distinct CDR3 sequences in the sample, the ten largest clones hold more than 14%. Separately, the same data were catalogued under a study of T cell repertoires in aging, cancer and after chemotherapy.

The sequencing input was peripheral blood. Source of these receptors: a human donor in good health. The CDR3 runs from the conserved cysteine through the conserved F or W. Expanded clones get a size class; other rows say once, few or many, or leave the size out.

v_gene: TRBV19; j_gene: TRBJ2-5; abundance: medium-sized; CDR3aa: CASSILRQGQETQYF
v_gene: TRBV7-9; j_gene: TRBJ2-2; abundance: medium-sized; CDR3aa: CATQFAANTGELFF
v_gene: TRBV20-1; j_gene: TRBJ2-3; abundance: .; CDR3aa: CSARDDGRGPDTQYF
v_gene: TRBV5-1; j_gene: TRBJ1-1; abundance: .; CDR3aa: CASRTISGLEGEAFF
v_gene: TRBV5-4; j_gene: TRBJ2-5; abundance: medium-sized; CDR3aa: CASSLDRGTQYF
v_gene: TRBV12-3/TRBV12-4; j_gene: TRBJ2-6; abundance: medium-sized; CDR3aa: CASSPTSGANVLTF
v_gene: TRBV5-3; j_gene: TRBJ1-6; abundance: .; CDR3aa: CARSGSGSKNSPLHF
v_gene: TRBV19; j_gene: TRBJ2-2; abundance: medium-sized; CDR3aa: CASSSDRGRLSGELFF
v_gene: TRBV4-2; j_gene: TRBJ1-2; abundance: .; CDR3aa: CASSQGTGGDYGYTF
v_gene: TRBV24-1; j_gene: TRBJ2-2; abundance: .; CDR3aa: CATSDLRENTGELFF
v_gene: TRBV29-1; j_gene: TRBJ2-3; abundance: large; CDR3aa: CSVGQRTDTQYF
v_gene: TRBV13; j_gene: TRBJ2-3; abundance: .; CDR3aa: CASSPSSGVMSSTDTQYF
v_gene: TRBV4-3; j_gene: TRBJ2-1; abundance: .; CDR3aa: CASSQRFSSYNEQFF
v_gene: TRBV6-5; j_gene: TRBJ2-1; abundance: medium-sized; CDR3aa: CASSHRGLEYNEQFF
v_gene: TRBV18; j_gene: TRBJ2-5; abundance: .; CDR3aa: CASSPGGQGGTQYF
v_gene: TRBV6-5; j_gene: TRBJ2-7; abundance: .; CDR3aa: CASSFGLAGFDEQYF
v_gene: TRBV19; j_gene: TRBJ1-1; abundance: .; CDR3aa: CASRVGGRVTEAFF
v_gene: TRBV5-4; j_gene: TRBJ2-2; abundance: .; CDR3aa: CASSWGQYSNTGELFF
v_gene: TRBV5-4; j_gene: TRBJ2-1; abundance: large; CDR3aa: CASSSTDLYGYNEQFF
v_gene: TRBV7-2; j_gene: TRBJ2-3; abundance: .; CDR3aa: CASSRWDMPDTQYF
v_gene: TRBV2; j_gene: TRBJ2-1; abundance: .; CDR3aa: CASSLGGARGEQFF
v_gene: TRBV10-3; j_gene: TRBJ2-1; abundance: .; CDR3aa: CAINPGLAFGEQFF
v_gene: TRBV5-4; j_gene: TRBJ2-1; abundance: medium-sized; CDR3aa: CASSFPSGGPREQFF
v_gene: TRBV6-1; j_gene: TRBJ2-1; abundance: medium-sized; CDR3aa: CASSVHRVYNEQFF
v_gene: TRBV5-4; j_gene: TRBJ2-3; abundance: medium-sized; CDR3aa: CASSSRLAGGADTQYF
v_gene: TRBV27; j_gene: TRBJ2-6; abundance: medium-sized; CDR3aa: CASSPSGANVLTF
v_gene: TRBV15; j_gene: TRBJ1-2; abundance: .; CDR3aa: CATSREIGGANYYGYTF
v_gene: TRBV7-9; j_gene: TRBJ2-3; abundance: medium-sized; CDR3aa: CASSLGQSTDTQYF
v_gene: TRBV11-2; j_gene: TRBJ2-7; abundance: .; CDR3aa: CASSFGTSYEQYF
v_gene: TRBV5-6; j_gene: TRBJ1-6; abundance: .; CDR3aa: CASSFGGDSPLHF
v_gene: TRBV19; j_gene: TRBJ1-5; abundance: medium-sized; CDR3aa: CASSFLNQPQHF
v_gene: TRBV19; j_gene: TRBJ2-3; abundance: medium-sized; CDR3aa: CASSISGLGADTQYF
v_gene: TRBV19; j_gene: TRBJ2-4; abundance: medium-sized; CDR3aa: CASSIAQGGVAKNIQYF
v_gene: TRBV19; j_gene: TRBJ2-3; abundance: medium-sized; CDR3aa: CASSIVGSGGADTQYF
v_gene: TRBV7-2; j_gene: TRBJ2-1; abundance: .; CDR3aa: CASSPHEPYNEQFF
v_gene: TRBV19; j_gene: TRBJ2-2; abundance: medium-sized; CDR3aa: CASSRSGAVWTGELFF
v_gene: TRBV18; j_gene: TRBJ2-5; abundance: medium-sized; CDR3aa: CASSPSWTGGTETQYF
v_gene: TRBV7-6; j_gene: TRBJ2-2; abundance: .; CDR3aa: CASSRGLAGGVANTGELFF
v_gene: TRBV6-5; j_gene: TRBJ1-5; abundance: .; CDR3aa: CASSSRQGYQPQHF
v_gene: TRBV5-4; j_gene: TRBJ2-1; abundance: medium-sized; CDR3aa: CASSFNGGSYNEQFF
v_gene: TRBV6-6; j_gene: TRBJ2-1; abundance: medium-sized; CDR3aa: CASSYNYNEQFF
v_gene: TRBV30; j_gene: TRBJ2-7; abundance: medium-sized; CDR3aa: CAWSVGVLGHEQYF
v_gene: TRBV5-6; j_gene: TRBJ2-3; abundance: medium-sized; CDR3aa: CASSWDPGPTDTQYF
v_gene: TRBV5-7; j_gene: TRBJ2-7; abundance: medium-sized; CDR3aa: CASSLATLWQYF
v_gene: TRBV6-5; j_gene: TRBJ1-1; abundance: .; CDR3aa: CASSYSPVNTEAFF
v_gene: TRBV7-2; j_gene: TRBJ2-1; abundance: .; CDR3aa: CASSLSRGNEQFF
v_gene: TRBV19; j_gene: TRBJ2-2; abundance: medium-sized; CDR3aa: CASSIGWTGGTGELFF
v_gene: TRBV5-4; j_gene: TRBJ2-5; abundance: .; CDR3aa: CASSSTGGVETQYF
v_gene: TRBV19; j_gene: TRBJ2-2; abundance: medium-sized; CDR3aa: CASSITNTGELFF
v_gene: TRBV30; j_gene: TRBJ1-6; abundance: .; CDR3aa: CAWTDGSPLHF
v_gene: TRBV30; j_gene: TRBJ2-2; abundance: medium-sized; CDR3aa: CAWMQPFQGAGGELFF
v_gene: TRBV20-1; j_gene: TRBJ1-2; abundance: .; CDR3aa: CSVTRRGARGYTF
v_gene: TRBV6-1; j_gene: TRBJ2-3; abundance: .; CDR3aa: CATLSGGTTTDTQYF
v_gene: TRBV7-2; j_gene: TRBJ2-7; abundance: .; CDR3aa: CASSLDHEQYF
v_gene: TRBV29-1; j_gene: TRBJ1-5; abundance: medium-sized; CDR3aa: CSARWGNQPQHF
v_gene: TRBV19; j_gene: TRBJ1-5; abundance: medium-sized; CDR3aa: CASSPTGARNQPQHF
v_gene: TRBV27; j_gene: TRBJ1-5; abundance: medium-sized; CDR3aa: CASSLGLGNQPQHF
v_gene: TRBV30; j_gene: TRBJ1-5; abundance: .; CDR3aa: CAWSVRGYNQPQHF
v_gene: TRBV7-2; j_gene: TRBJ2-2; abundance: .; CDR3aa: CASSYRTRAGELFF